The 14 T cell receptor beta chains reported below all come from one sample, sequenced in a study of early T cells in non-severe SARS-CoV-2 infection. MiXCR, run by TCRdb on the 5' RACE reads, gives a single entry per CDR3 protein. The table shows about 71,000 distinct CDR3 sequences, with around 12% occurring only once. The specimen comprised whole blood, sampled at baseline. These receptors were taken from an adult who was a healthcare worker with PCR-confirmed SARS-CoV-2 infection or an uninfected control (not recorded which).

The V call is TRBV18, the J call TRBJ2-3; D ambiguous. The germline V gene encodes CDR1 KGHSH and CDR2 LQKENI. V lost 3 bases to trimming and J lost 6 bases, with 13 bases between them. The CDR3 spans 14 residues. The CDR3 coding sequence is TGTGCCAGCTCACCTAGTGGGGTGTTCGATACGCAGTATTTT. This encodes CASSPSGVFDTQYF.

This clonotype was seen ten or more times. The genes are TRBV3-1 and TRBJ2-7; tentative D call: TRBD2 (5 bases). V lost 6 bases to trimming and J lost 3 bases, with 6 bases between them. Per the germline V gene, CDR1 is LGHDT and CDR2 is YNNKEL (reference sequence). This CDR3 has 11 residues. The CDR3 spells CASSEGYEQYF. CDR3 DNA: TGTGCCAGCAGTGAGGGCTACGAGCAGTACTTC.

The table lists this clonotype with many counts. This chain joins TRBV25-1 and TRBJ2-5; 9 nucleotides line up with TRBD1. V was clipped by 8 bases and J by 5 bases; unmatched bases: 21. CDR1 and CDR2 from the germline V gene are MGHDK and SYGVNS. CDR3 length equals 18 residues. In nucleotides, the CDR3 is TGTGCCAGCGAGGGCCGGACAGGGGTTGGTACCGGGCGGGAGACCCAGTACTTC. It is translated as CASEGRTGVGTGRETQYF.

The gene calls are TRBV11-2 and TRBJ2-1; no reliable D call. CDR1 and CDR2 (germline): SGHAT, FQNNGV. The CDR3 sequence is 13 residues long. Trimming left V 2 bases short and J 7 bases short, with 9 bases between. DNA for the CDR3: TGTGCCAGCAGCTTAACGACAAGTAATGAGCAGTTCTTC. It translates to CASSLTTSNEQFF.

This clonotype was detected a few times. V usage is TRBV3-1 and J usage is TRBJ2-7; TRBD1 agrees at 7 bases. V was clipped by 1 base and J by 0 bases; unmatched bases: 6. CDR3 length: 16 residues. Looked up from germline, CDR1 is LGHDT and CDR2 is YNNKEL (reference sequence). CDR3 sequence: CASSQGDRKSSYEQYF. CDR3 in DNA: TGTGCCAGCAGCCAAGGGGACAGAAAAAGCTCCTACGAGCAGTACTTC.

This clonotype came up a few times. The rearrangement uses TRBV3-1 and TRBJ1-2, with a tentative D call TRBD1 (5 bases). The CDR3 consists of 15 residues. V was shortened by 2 bases and J by 10 bases, with 20 bases between the two germline ends. Germline V CDR1 and CDR2: LGHDT, YNNKEL (reference sequence). CDR3 DNA: TGTGCCAGCAGCCAAAGGGGCCCGTCCGTTACACCCTACACCTTC. Translated, it gives CASSQRGPSVTPYTF.

The gene calls are TRBV7-8 and TRBJ2-5; 9 bases agree with TRBD2. The CDR3 has 15 residues. V shed 5 bases and J 3 bases; nucleotides not matched to a gene: 7. The germline CDR1 and CDR2 sequences are SGHVS and FQNEAQ. The CDR3: CASSVTIAGEETQYF. The CDR3 bases are TGTGCCAGCAGCGTAACTATAGCGGGGGAAGAGACCCAGTACTTC.

This chain connects TRBV28 to TRBJ2-7; D gene unclear. The CDR3 length is 15 residues. V lost 4 bases and J lost 5, with 18 bases in between. Looked up from germline, CDR1 is MDHEN and CDR2 is SYDVKM. CDR3 bases: TGTGCCAGCAGTTCACCCCAGCCCGGAAACCACGAGCAGTACTTC. It codes for CASSSPQPGNHEQYF.

This clonotype was seen a handful of times. J is TRBJ2-3 and V is TRBV11-2; the match to TRBD2 covers 7 bases. The CDR3 spans 15 residues. V gave up 3 bases and J gave up 3 bases; unmatched junction bases: 6. Per the germline V gene, CDR1 is SGHAT and CDR2 is FQNNGV. CDR3 bases: TGTGCCAGCAGCTTTAGGAGGCGGGGGACAGATACGCAGTATTTT. Protein sequence: CASSFRRRGTDTQYF. The full variable domain, rest sourced from reference TRBV11-2 and TRBJ2-3, is EAGVAQSPRYKIIEKRQSVAFWCNPISGHATLYWYQQILGQGPKLLIQFQNNGVVDDSQLPKDRFSAERLKGVDSTLKIQPAKLEDSAVYLCASSFRRRGTDTQYFGPGTRLTVL.

The chain employs TRBV4-2 and TRBJ2-1; TRBD2 matches at 8 bases. CDR1 and CDR2 from the germline V gene are LGHNA and YNFKEQ. The CDR3 has 17 residues. The ends lost 2 bases at V and 7 bases at J; junction bases unmatched: 13. The CDR3, as DNA: TGTGCCAGCAGCCAACGTAGGACCGGGGGGGCATGGAATGAGCAGTTCTTC. Translating it yields CASSQRRTGGAWNEQFF.

Concerning this clonotype itself: The junction differs from germline at one of its ends, possibly a read error. The chain carries TRBV7-2 and TRBJ1-1, with TRBD1 as a possible D gene (6 bases). Germline V lookup: CDR1 SGHTA, CDR2 FQGNSA. The CDR3 runs 16 residues. CDR3 nucleotide sequence: TGTGCCTGCAGCTTCCGCAGGCGGCCGAGGGACACTGAAGTTTTCTTT. It yields the protein CACSFRRRPRDTEVFF.

The rearrangement joins TRBV20-1 to TRBJ2-3, with 12 bases aligning to TRBD2. The germline V gene encodes CDR1 DFQATT and CDR2 SNEGSKA (reference sequence). This CDR3 contains 14 residues. V was clipped by 3 bases and J by 6 bases; unmatched bases: 4. The CDR3 DNA is TGCAGTGCTAGCTCCGGGACTAGCGGGGATACGCAGTATTTT. This gives the protein CSASSGTSGDTQYF.

This clonotype was seen repeatedly, ten times or more. The V gene is TRBV29-1, the J gene TRBJ1-1; TRBD1 agrees at 8 bases. The germline V gene encodes CDR1 SQVTM and CDR2 ANQGSEA. CDR3 length: 12 amino acids. V trimming: 6 bases; J trimming: 2 bases; junction bases outside the gene matches: 2. CDR3 sequence (DNA): TGCAGCGTAACAGGGGGAAACACTGAAGCTTTCTTT. This encodes CSVTGGNTEAFF.

A few counts support this clonotype. The chain recombines TRBV11-2 with TRBJ2-1, with a tentative D call TRBD2 (7 bases). V was clipped by 5 bases and J by 12 bases, with 17 bases between them. This CDR3 has 13 residues. Germline values: CDR1 SGHAT, CDR2 FQNNGV. The CDR3 spells CASSHGGTPRQFF. CDR3 DNA sequence: TGTGCCAGCAGCCACGGGGGGACACCCAGGCAGTTCTTC.